What follows describes a single T cell receptor (beta chain). No antigen is known for it. Researchers made TCR beta libraries by using iRepertoire HTBI primers and running Arm-PCR on CDR3 regions. TCRdb used MiXCR to reprocess the multiplex PCR reads, holding one entry per CDR3 protein. The profile shows about 430,000 distinct CDR3 sequences, approximately 22% of them singletons. This entry belongs to a study of regulatory T cells in long-lasting Graves disease. Findings of the study overall: Among persistent patients, a larger number of public clonotypes were shared (roughly 2,700) than among newly diagnosed patients (about 1,000). Patients with persistent Graves' had lower TCR diversity than newly diagnosed patients. TRBV28 was favored in persistent disease, as were TRBJ1-2 and TRBJ2-5.

Trimming pared 4 bases from V and 0 bases from J, leaving 11 bases between. The germline CDR1 and CDR2 sequences are SGHRS and YFSETQ. The CDR3 runs 16 residues. The time point: persistent/refractory GD, antithyroid drugs over 5 years with positive TRAb. With RNA extracted from PBMCs as input, the TCR library was made. This receptor was obtained from a female donor with Graves disease. The material was peripheral blood mononuclear cells (PBMCs), obtained when the disease was refractory, from a patient treated with antithyroid drugs. V usage is TRBV5-1 and J usage is TRBJ2-6; the D is unclear. The CDR3 loop reads CASSLGGSSGANVLTF. Written as DNA, the CDR3 is TGCGCCAGCAGCCTTGGTGGCAGCTCTGGGGCCAACGTCCTGACTTTC.